These T cell receptor beta chains were read from a single sample in a study of cytomegalovirus exposure and HLA in healthy donors. Clones were sequenced by immunoSEQ multiplex PCR, and TCRdb holds only the in-frame ones, with some missing. The table has some 170,000 clones, 80% to 90% seen once. Sequences were obtained from PBMCs. These receptors were taken from a woman aged 25 to 39 in good health and CMV-seronegative. Both conserved end residues are part of each CDR3. The D gene is left open where the match is weak. Size tells how often a clone was seen (once, few, many) or the class of an expanded clone, and some rows leave it out.

TRBV6-4	TRBJ1-2	TRBD1	once	TGTGCCAGCAGCCCGGGACAGGGGGCGTCCGGCTACACCTTC	CASSPGQGASGYTF
TRBV29-1	TRBJ1-2	NA	NA	TGCAGCGTTGAAGATGCGGACAGCCCGTATGGCTACACCTTC	CSVEDADSPYGYTF
TRBV4-1	TRBJ1-5	NA	NA	TGCGCCAGCAGCCAAGAGTTGAGTCAGCCCCAGCATTTT	CASSQELSQPQHF
TRBV4-1	TRBJ2-3	TRBD2	NA	TGCGCCAGCAGCCAGACTAGCATGAGCACAGATACGCAGTATTTT	CASSQTSMSTDTQYF
TRBV7-2	TRBJ1-2	NA	NA	TGTGCCAGCAGCTTAATCATTTGGGCAGGGGATGGCTACACCTTC	CASSLIIWAGDGYTF
TRBV5-1	TRBJ2-7	NA	NA	TGCGCCAGCAGCTTGGGACAGGGAGGCTTCTACGAGCAGTACTTC	CASSLGQGGFYEQYF
TRBV29-1	TRBJ2-7	NA	NA	TGCAGCGTGCGCCACAGGCTCTCCTCCTACGAGCAGTACTTC	CSVRHRLSSYEQYF
TRBV27	TRBJ2-7	NA	few	TGTGCCAGCAGTTTACTACGGGGGGCCCACTACGAGCAGTACTTC	CASSLLRGAHYEQYF
TRBV18	TRBJ1-1	NA	NA	TGTGCCAGCTCACCATCGGGCACTGAAGCTTTCTTT	CASSPSGTEAFF
TRBV5-1	TRBJ2-5	NA	NA	TGCGCCAGCAGCCCCAGGGGATTCGTGACCCAGTACTTC	CASSPRGFVTQYF
TRBV27	TRBJ1-2	TRBD1	NA	TGTGCCAGCAGTTTACGGGGACAGGGAGTTTACGTTGGCTACACCTTC	CASSLRGQGVYVGYTF
TRBV4-3	TRBJ1-3	TRBD1	NA	TGCGCCAGCAGCCCCGTACAGGGGGGTGGAAACACCATATATTTT	CASSPVQGGGNTIYF
TRBV2	TRBJ2-5	TRBD1	NA	TGTGCCAGCAGTTCGCAGGGGGTTCGGGCCCAGTACTTC	CASSSQGVRAQYF
TRBV6-1	TRBJ1-1	NA	NA	TGTGCCAGCAGTGACGGAGGCGCTAGGGAGGATGCTTTCTTT	CASSDGGAREDAFF
TRBV27	TRBJ1-4	NA	NA	TGTGCCAGCAGTTCTCAGGGGTGGTCTAATGAAAAACTGTTTTTT	CASSSQGWSNEKLFF
TRBV27	TRBJ2-3	TRBD1	NA	TGTGCCAGCAGCACAGGGGGTACAGATACGCAGTATTTT	CASSTGGTDTQYF
TRBV4-3	TRBJ1-5	NA	NA	TGCGCCAGCAGCCAAGAGATAGGGGCTAATCAGCCCCAGCATTTT	CASSQEIGANQPQHF
TRBV4-3	TRBJ1-4	NA	NA	TGCGCCAGCAGCCAAGATCGAGGGCGAGGTGAAAAACTGTTTTTT	CASSQDRGRGEKLFF
TRBV6-5	TRBJ2-2	TRBD1	few	TGTGCCAGCAAGGGACAGGCGAACACCGGGGAGCTGTTTTTT	CASKGQANTGELFF
TRBV6-1	TRBJ2-3	NA	NA	TGTGCAACGGGAGATACGCAGTATTTT	CATGDTQYF
TRBV5-1	TRBJ1-4	NA	once	TGCGCCAGCAGTTTAAATGAAAAACTGTTTTTT	CASSLNEKLFF
TRBV19	TRBJ2-2	NA	NA	TGTGCCAGTAGTATAGACCAGGGCCCGGAAACCGTAACCGGGGAGCTGTTTTTT	CASSIDQGPETVTGELFF
TRBV30	TRBJ1-6	NA	NA	TGTGCCTGGAGCCAGCTGGGTTTGTCAGGATCACCCCTCCACTTT	CAWSQLGLSGSPLHF
TRBV18	TRBJ2-1	TRBD1	once	TGTGCCAGCTCACCAGCTACCGGGACAGGGACGAATGAGCAGTTCTTC	CASSPATGTGTNEQFF
TRBV5-1	TRBJ1-1	NA	NA	TGCGCCAGCAGCGTGGACAAAACGGGCACTGAAGCTTTCTTT	CASSVDKTGTEAFF
TRBV7-9	TRBJ2-2	NA	NA	TGTGCCAGCAGCTTCTATGAGGGAACCGGGGAGCTGTTTTTT	CASSFYEGTGELFF
TRBV15	TRBJ2-1	NA	NA	TGTGCCACCAGCAGAGTCGGGGGGCGGAATGAGCAGTTCTTC	CATSRVGGRNEQFF
TRBV19	TRBJ2-7	TRBD2	NA	TGTGCCAGCTCAACGGGAGGTGGACGGTACGAGCAGTACTTC	CASSTGGGRYEQYF
TRBV15	TRBJ1-1	NA	NA	TGTGCCACCAGCAGAGATTTTCGGGGTGCAGCTTTCTTT	CATSRDFRGAAFF
TRBV6-5	TRBJ1-2	TRBD1	NA	TGTGCCAGCAGCAGGGGAGGCAGACAGGGGGCTGGCTACACCTTC	CASSRGGRQGAGYTF
TRBV6-5	TRBJ1-6	NA	NA	TGTGCCAGCAGTTACTCGACAGGAATCGACTCACCCCTCCACTTT	CASSYSTGIDSPLHF
TRBV29-1	TRBJ1-2	TRBD1	NA	TGCAGCGTTGATTCGGGACAGGGACCTTATGGCTACACCTTC	CSVDSGQGPYGYTF
TRBV18	TRBJ1-4	NA	NA	TGTGCCAGCTCATCAAGGGACTCTGAACTCGAAAAACTGTTTTTT	CASSSRDSELEKLFF
TRBV4-1	TRBJ1-1	NA	NA	TGCGCCAGCAAACCCCACTCCTCCGGGGACACTGAAGCTTTCTTT	CASKPHSSGDTEAFF
TRBV11-2	TRBJ2-7	TRBD2	few	TGTGCCAGCAGACTACTAGCGGGGGGTTCCTACGAGCAGTACTTC	CASRLLAGGSYEQYF
TRBV4-1	TRBJ1-1	TRBD1	NA	TGCGCCAGCAGCCAATTGGGACAGGGTACCACTGAAGCTTTCTTT	CASSQLGQGTTEAFF
TRBV5-1	TRBJ2-1	NA	NA	TGCGCCAGCAGCTTGGTTGGCAGGGGAGACAATGAGCAGTTCTTC	CASSLVGRGDNEQFF
TRBV7-9	TRBJ2-1	NA	NA	TGTGCCAGCAGCGCACGGATTACGAGCGATGAGCAGTTCTTC	CASSARITSDEQFF
TRBV11-2	TRBJ2-4	TRBD1	NA	TGTGCCAGCAGCCCAAAAACAGGGGAAGCCAAAAACATTCAGTACTTC	CASSPKTGEAKNIQYF
TRBV6-1	TRBJ2-2	TRBD1	few	TGTGCCAGCAGTGTAAAACCGGGACAGGTGAACACCGGGGAGCTGTTTTTT	CASSVKPGQVNTGELFF
TRBV7-6	TRBJ2-5	TRBD2	NA	TGTGCCAGCAGCTCCCCATCTAGCGGGTACCAAGAGACCCAGTACTTC	CASSSPSSGYQETQYF
TRBV29-1	TRBJ1-4	NA	NA	TGCAGCGTTGCGGGGGTCGGGAATGAAAAACTGTTTTTT	CSVAGVGNEKLFF
TRBV6-1	TRBJ2-1	NA	NA	TGTGCCAGCAGTGAAGATCTAGCTGTGGGCAATGAGCAGTTCTTC	CASSEDLAVGNEQFF
TRBV4-1	TRBJ1-1	NA	NA	TGCGCCAGCAGCCTAAATCAGGGAGGGACTGAAGCTTTCTTT	CASSLNQGGTEAFF
TRBV14	TRBJ1-1	TRBD1	NA	TGTGCCAGCAGCCTCAGGGACAGTGAAGCTTTCTTT	CASSLRDSEAFF
TRBV5-1	TRBJ2-1	TRBD2	NA	TGCGCCACCTCTCCGGCGGGGGGATACAATGAGCAGTTCTTC	CATSPAGGYNEQFF
TRBV4-3	TRBJ1-4	TRBD1	NA	TGCGCCAGCAGCCACCGTCCGGGACAGGGTGAAAAACTGTTTTTT	CASSHRPGQGEKLFF
TRBV18	TRBJ2-7	NA	NA	TGTGCCAGCTCACCACTACCCAGCGGCAAGATCTACGAGCAGTACTTC	CASSPLPSGKIYEQYF
TRBV30	TRBJ2-5	TRBD1	once	TGTGCCTGGAGTTCCGGACAGGGAAGGGCCCAGTACTTC	CAWSSGQGRAQYF
TRBV6-1	TRBJ2-3	TRBD2	once	TGTGCCAGCACCCCTCTAGCGGGGGGCACAGATACGCAGTATTTT	CASTPLAGGTDTQYF
TRBV2	TRBJ2-1	TRBD2	NA	TGTGCCAGCTCAAAAGGTCGGGGGGGCGCCTACAATGAGCAGTTCTTC	CASSKGRGGAYNEQFF
TRBV19	TRBJ2-7	TRBD1	NA	TGTGCCAGTAGTTCCCGGACAGGGGGATCAAGGGAGCAGTACTTC	CASSSRTGGSREQYF
TRBV2	TRBJ2-1	TRBD2	NA	TGTGCCAGCAGTGGGACTAGCGCCGGCTACAATGAGCAGTTCTTC	CASSGTSAGYNEQFF